This T cell receptor beta chain appears in the sequencing data of a study of tissue T cells after allogeneic stem cell transplantation. Concerning this clone: Mouse gene names apply. The read ends 1 residue before the CDR3 terminus; that terminus is restored from the germline J gene.

This table comes from immunoSEQ multiplex PCR, and its TCRdb copy is limited to in-frame clones, with some not included. The table records some 7,700 clones, under 55% of them present only once. Time point here: mouse harvest day 7 after allogeneic transplant. Mouse grafts combined 10^7 T-cell-depleted bone marrow cells with 10^6 splenic CD5+ T cells. There are 14 residues in the CDR3. V shed 3 bases and J shed 3 bases, with 8 bases lying between them. Germline loops: CDR1 SNHLY, CDR2 FYNGKV (reference sequence). The origin of this receptor is a female BALB/c mouse given C57BL/6 T cells with graft-versus-host disease after an allogeneic hematopoietic cell transplant. This chain links TRBV3 with TRBJ1-4; tentative D call: TRBD1 (6 bases). Sequencing input: gut tissue. Incomplete CDR3 DNA: TGTGCCAGCAGCTTGGACAGAGCCAACGAAAGATTATTT. Translation: CASSLDRANERLF. The CDR3 as a whole reads CASSLDRANERLFF.